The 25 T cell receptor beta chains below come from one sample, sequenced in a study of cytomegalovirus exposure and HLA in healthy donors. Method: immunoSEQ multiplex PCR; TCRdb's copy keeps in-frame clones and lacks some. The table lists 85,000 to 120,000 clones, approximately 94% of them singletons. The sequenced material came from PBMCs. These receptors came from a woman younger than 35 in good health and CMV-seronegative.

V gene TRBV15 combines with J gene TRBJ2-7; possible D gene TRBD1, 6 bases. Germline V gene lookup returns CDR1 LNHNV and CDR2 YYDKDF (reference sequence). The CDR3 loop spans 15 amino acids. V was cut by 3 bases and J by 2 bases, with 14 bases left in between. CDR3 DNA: TGTGCCACCAGCAGTACCTTCAGGGGAACCTACGAGCAGTACTTC. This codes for CATSSTFRGTYEQYF. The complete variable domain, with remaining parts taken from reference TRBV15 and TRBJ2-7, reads DAMVIQNPRYQVTQFGKPVTLSCSQTLNHNVMYWYQQKSSQAPKLLFHYYDKDFNNEADTPDNFQSRRPNTSFCFLDIRSPGLGDTAMYLCATSSTFRGTYEQYFGPGTRLTVT.

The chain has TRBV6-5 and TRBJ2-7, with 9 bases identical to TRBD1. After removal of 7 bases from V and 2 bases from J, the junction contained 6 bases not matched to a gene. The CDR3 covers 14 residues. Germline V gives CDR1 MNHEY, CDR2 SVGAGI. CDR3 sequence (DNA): TGTGCCAGCATCGGGACAGGGAGGACCTACGAGCAGTACTTC. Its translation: CASIGTGRTYEQYF.

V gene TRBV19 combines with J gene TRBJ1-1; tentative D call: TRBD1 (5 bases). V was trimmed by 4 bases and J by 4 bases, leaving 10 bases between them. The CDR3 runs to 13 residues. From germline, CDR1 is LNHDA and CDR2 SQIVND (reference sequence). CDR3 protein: CASSRQGFTEAFF. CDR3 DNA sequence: TGTGCCAGTAGTAGGCAGGGCTTCACTGAAGCTTTCTTT.

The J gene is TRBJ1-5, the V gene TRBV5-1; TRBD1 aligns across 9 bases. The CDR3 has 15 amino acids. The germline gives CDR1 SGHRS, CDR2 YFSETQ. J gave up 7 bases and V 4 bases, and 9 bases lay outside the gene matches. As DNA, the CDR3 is TGCGCCAGCAGCCTGCTGGGACAGGGTGGACAGCCCCAGCATTTT. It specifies CASSLLGQGGQPQHF.

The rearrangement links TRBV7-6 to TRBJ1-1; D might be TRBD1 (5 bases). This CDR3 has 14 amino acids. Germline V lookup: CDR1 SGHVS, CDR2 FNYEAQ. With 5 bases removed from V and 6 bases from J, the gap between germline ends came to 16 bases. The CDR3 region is CASSHQGRRPEAFF. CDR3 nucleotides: TGTGCCAGCAGCCATCAGGGCCGCCGACCTGAAGCTTTCTTT.

The CDR3 protein is CASSIYLAGPYEQYF. CDR3 in DNA: TGTGCCAGTAGCATCTATCTAGCGGGGCCCTACGAGCAGTACTTC. V and J are TRBV19 and TRBJ2-7, with 9 positions matching TRBD2. The germline V gene has CDR1 LNHDA and CDR2 SQIVND (reference sequence). This CDR3 has 15 amino acids. Unmatched junction bases numbered 8, after V lost 6 bases and J lost 2 bases.

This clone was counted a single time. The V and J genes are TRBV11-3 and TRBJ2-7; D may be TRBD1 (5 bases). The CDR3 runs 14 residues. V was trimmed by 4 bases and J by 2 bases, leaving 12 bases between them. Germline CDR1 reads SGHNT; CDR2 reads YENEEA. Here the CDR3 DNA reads TGTGCCAGCAGCTCCTCGGACATCCCCTACGAGCAGTACTTC. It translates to CASSSSDIPYEQYF.

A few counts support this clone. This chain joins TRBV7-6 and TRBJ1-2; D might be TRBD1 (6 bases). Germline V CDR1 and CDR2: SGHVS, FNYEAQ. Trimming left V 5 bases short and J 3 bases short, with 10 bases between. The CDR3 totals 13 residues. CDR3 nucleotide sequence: TGTGCCAGCAGCGGGGGCATGGACTATGGCTACACCTTC. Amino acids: CASSGGMDYGYTF. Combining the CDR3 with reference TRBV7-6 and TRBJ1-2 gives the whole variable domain GAGVSQSPRYKVTKRGQDVALRCDPISGHVSLYWYRQALGQGPEFLTYFNYEAQQDKSGLPNDRFSAERPEGSISTLTIQRTEQRDSAMYRCASSGGMDYGYTFGSGTRLTVV.

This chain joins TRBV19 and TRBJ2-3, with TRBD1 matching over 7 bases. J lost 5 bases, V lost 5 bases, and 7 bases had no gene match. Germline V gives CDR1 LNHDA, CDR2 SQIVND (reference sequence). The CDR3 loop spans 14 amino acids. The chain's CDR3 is CASSPTGVIDTQYF. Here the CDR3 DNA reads TGTGCCAGTAGTCCCACAGGGGTGATAGATACGCAGTATTTT.

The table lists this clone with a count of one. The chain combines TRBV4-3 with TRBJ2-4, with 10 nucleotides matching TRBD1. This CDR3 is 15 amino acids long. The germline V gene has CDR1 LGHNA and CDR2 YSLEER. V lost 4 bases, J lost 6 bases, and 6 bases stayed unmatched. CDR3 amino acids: CASSPGQGMTNIQYF. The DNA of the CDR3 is TGCGCCAGCAGCCCGGGACAGGGGATGACAAACATTCAGTACTTC.

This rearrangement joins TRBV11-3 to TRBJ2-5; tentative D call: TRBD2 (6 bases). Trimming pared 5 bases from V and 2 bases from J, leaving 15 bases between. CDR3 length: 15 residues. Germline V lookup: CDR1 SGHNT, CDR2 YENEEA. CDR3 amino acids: CASSPGVVEQETQYF. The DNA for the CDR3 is TGTGCCAGCAGCCCGGGGGTCGTCGAGCAAGAGACCCAGTACTTC. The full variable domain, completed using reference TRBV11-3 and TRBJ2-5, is EAGVVQSPRYKIIEKKQPVAFWCNPISGHNTLYWYLQNLGQGPELLIRYENEEAVDDSQLPKDRFSAERLKGVDSTLKIQPAELGDSAVYLCASSPGVVEQETQYFGPGTRLLVL.

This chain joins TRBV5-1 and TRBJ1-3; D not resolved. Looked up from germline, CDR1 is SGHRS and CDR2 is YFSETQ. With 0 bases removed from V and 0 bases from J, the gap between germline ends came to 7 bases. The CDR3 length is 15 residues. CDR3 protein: CASSLGSVSGNTIYF. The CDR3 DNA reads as TGCGCCAGCAGCTTGGGCTCAGTCTCTGGAAACACCATATATTTT.

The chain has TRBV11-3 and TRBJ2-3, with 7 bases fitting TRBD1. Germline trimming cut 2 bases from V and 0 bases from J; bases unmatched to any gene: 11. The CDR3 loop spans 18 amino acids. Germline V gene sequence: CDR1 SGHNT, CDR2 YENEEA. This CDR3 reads CASSLRGRQGTSTDTQYF. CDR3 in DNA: TGTGCCAGCAGCTTAAGGGGAAGACAGGGAACAAGCACAGATACGCAGTATTTT.

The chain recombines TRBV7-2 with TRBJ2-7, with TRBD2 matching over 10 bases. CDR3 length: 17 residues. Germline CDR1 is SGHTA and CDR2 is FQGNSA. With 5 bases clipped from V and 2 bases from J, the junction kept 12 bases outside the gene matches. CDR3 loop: CASSPISRLAGTYEQYF. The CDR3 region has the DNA TGTGCCAGCAGCCCTATCTCAAGACTAGCGGGTACCTACGAGCAGTACTTC.

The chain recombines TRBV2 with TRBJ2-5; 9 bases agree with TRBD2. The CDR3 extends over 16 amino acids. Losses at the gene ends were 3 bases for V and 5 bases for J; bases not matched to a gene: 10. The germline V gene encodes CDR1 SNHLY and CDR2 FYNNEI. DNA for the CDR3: TGTGCCAGCAGTGAGTTTCGGACTAGCGAGAGGGAGACCCAGTACTTC. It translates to CASSEFRTSERETQYF.

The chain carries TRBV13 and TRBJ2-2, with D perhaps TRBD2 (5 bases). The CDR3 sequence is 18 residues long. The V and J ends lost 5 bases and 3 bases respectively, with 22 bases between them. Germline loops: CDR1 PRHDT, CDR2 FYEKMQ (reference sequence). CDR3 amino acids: CASSVNRGREDYTGELFF. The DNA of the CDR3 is TGTGCCAGCAGCGTAAACCGGGGTCGCGAAGATTACACCGGGGAGCTGTTTTTT.

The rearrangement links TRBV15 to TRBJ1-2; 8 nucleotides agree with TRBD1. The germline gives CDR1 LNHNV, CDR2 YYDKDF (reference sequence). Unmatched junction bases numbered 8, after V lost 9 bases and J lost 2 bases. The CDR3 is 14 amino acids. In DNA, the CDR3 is TGTGCCACGGGTGGACAGGGCGCAAACTATGGCTACACCTTC. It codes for CATGGQGANYGYTF.

The CDR3 reads CASSRPTSDYEQYF. As DNA, the CDR3 is TGTGCCAGCAGCCGACCTACTAGCGACTACGAGCAGTACTTC. This chain connects TRBV7-9 to TRBJ2-7; 7 nucleotides agree with TRBD2. With 5 bases clipped from V and 3 bases from J, the junction kept 7 bases outside the gene matches. Germline lookup yields CDR1 SEHNR and CDR2 FQNEAQ (reference sequence). CDR3 size: 14 residues.

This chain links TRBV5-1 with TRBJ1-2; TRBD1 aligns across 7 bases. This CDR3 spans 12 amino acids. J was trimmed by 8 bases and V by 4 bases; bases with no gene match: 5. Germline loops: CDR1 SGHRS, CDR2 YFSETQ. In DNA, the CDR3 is TGCGCCAGCAGCCCCGGACAGGTCGGCTACACCTTC. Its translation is CASSPGQVGYTF.

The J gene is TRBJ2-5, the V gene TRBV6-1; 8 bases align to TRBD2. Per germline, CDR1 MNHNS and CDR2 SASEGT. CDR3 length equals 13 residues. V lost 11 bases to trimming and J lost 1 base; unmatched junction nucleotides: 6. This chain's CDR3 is CAGKLAGQETQYF. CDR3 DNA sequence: TGTGCCGGGAAGCTAGCGGGCCAAGAGACCCAGTACTTC.

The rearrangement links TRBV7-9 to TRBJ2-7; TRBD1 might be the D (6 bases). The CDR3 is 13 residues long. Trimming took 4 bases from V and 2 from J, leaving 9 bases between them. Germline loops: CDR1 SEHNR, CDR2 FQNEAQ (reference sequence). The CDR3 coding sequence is TGTGCCAGCAGCTCCAGGGGCACCTACGAGCAGTACTTC. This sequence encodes CASSSRGTYEQYF. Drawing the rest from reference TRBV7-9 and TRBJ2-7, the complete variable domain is DTGVSQNPRHKITKRGQNVTFRCDPISEHNRLYWYRQTLGQGPEFLTYFQNEAQLEKSRLLSDRFSAERPKGSFSTLEIQRTEQGDSAMYLCASSSRGTYEQYFGPGTRLTVT.

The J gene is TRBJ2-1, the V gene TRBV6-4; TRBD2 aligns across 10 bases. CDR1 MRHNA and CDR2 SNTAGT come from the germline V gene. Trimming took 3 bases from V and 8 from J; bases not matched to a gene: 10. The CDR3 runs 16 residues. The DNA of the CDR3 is TGTGCCAGCAGTGAAGTTCCAGCGGGAGGGGCCGATGAGCAGTTCTTC. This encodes CASSEVPAGGADEQFF.

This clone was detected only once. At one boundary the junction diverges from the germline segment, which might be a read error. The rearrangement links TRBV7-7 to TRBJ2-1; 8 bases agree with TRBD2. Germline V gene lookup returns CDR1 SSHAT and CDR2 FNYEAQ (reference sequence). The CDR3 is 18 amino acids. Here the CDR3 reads CASSLNPSVSGDHNEQFF. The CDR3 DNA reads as TGTGCTAGCAGCCTCAATCCGTCGGTTAGCGGGGACCACAATGAGCAGTTCTTC.

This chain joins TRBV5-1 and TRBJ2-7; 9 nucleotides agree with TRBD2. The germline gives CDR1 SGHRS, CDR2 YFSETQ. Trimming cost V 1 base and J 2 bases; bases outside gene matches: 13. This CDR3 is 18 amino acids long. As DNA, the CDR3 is TGCGCCAGCAGCTTGCAGGTACCAGAGCGGGGGGCCACCTACGAGCAGTACTTC. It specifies CASSLQVPERGATYEQYF.

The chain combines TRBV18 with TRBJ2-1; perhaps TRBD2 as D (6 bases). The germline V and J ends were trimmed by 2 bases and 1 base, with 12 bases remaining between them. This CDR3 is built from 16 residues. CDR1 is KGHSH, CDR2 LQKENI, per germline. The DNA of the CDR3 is TGTGCCAGCTCACCATCCGCGACTAGATCCTACAATGAGCAGTTCTTC. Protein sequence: CASSPSATRSYNEQFF. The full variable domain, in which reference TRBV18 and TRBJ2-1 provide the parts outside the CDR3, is NAGVMQNPRHLVRRRGQEARLRCSPMKGHSHVYWYRQLPEEGLKFMVYLQKENIIDESGMPKERFSAEFPKEGPSILRIQQVVRGDSAAYFCASSPSATRSYNEQFFGPGTRLTVL.